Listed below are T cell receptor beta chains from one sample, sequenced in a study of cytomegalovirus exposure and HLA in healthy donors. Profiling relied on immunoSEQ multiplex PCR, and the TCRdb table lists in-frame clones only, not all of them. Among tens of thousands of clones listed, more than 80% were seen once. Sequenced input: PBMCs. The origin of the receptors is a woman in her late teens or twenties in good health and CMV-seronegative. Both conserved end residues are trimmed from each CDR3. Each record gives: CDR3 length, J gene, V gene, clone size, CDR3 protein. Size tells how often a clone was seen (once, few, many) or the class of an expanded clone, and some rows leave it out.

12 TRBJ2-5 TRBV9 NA ASSVAGREETQY
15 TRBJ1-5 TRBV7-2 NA ASSLNSRPAENLTQH
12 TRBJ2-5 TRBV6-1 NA ASSEAGGQETQY
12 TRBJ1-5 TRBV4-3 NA ASSQEGPGQPQH
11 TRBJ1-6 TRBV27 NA ASSGTGDSPLH
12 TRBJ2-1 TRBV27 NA ASRHPGQTNEQF
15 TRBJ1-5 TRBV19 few ASRKGWTGETNQPQH
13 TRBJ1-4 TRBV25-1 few ASSEPGGRGEKLF
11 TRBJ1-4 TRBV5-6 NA ASSTYAGGKLF
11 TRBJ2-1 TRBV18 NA ASSPTGGNEQF
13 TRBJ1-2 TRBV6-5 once ASSLTQGRVGSYT
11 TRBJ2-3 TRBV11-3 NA ASSSGQGDTQY
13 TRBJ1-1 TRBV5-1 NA ASSPSGTENTEAF
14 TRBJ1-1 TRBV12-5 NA ASGEDTRGLNTEAF
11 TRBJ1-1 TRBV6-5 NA ASSPWNSAEAF
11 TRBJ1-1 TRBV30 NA AWSEGVPAEAF
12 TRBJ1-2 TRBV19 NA ASTPGQGHDGYT
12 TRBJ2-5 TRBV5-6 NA ASSPADRQETQY
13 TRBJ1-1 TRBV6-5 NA ASSRPGGLNTEAF
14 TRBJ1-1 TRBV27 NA ASSSTNNRANTEAF
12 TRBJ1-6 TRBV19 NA ASSPGWEGSPLH
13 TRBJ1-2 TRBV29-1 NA SVEDRRGRGSGYT
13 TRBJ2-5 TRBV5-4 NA ASSQAGGIQETQY
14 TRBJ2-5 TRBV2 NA ASPSLTSSFQETQY
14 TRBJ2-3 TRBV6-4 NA ASSDLGQGSTDTQY
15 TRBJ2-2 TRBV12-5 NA ASGSPLAGRVTGELF
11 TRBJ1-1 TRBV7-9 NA ASTSDRETEAF
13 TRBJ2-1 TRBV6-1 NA ASSRGGASYNEQF
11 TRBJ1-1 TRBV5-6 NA ASSPPGRGEAF
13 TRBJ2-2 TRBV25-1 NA ASSKTGGYTGELF
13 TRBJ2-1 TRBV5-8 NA ASSSLKAEYNEQF
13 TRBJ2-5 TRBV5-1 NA ASSASNRGQETQY
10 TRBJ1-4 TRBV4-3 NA ASSPPGEKLF
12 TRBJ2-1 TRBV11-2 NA ASSLVYSYNEQF
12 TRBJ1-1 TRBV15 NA ATSTGRLNTEAF
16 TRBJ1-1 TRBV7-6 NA ASSLVRGIQILDTEAF
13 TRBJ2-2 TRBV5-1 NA ASNINGPMRGELF
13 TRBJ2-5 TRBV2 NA ASSAWRVVGETQY
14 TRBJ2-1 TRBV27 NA ASRPPLAGGNRQQF
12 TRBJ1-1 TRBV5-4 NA ASSLSQMNTEAF
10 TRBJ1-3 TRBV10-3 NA AISLSGNTIY
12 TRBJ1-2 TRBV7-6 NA ASSSRQGADGYT
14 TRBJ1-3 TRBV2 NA ASRPLARSSGNTIY
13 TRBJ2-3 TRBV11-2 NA ASSLVGGATDTQY
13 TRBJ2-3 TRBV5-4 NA ASSSRDSDTDTQY
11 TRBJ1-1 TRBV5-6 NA ASSLGTNTEAF
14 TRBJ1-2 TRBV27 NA ASSVRQGQMDYGYT
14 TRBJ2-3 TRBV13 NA ASSPGVEFGTDTQY
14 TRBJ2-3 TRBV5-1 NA ASSLGAGGVTDTQY
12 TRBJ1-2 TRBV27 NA ASSTRTSNYGYT